This is a list of T cell receptor beta chains from one sample in a study of type 1 regulatory T cells. TCRdb reprocessed the reads with MiXCR, giving one entry per CDR3 protein. This table holds 75,000 to 100,000 distinct CDR3 sequences, around a third found once. Material for sequencing was CD4+ T cells, either the whole sample or a sorted fraction (not recorded which). These receptors all come from a human donor in good health. The CDR3 runs from the conserved cysteine through the conserved F or W. The D gene is left open where the match is weak. Rows give clone size only sometimes, using once, few, many, or a class for an expanded clone.

TRBD1	TRBV20-1	TRBJ2-1	.	CSARDPTGGNNEQFF	TGCAGTGCTAGAGATCCGACAGGGGGAAACAATGAGCAGTTCTTC
TRBD1	TRBV3-1	TRBJ2-1	.	CASSQPQGVSYNEQFF	TGTGCCAGCAGCCAACCCCAGGGGGTCTCCTACAATGAGCAGTTCTTC
.	TRBV7-2	TRBJ2-5	.	CASSLVSRQQETQYF	TGTGCCAGCAGCTTAGTTAGCCGGCAGCAAGAGACCCAGTACTTC
TRBD1	TRBV4-1	TRBJ1-2	few	CASSQDLGRGLSGYTF	TGCGCCAGCAGCCAAGACCTGGGCAGGGGGCTGAGTGGCTACACCTTC
.	TRBV9	TRBJ1-3	.	CASSLYSGNTIYF	TGTGCCAGCAGCCTATACTCTGGAAACACCATATATTTT
.	TRBV4-1	TRBJ1-1	.	CASSQVFAGVVNTEAFF	TGCGCCAGCAGCCAAGTATTCGCAGGGGTCGTGAACACTGAAGCTTTCTTT
.	TRBV14	TRBJ1-1	many	CASSQVGAPRPNTEAFF	TGTGCCAGCAGCCAAGTAGGGGCTCCCCGGCCGAACACTGAAGCTTTCTTT
.	TRBV7-9	TRBJ2-7	few	CASSLYPGAYEQYF	TGTGCCAGCAGCTTATATCCAGGAGCCTACGAGCAGTACTTC
.	TRBV19	TRBJ1-1	.	CASSIVSGARREAFF	TGTGCCAGTAGTATTGTTTCCGGGGCCCGTCGAGAAGCTTTCTTT
TRBD1	TRBV27	TRBJ1-1	.	CASRHRGFGAEAFF	TGTGCCAGCAGGCACAGGGGCTTTGGCGCTGAAGCTTTCTTT
.	TRBV7-2	TRBJ1-2	.	CASSPSPGLYGYTF	TGTGCCAGCAGCCCAAGCCCAGGGCTCTATGGCTACACCTTC
.	TRBV2	TRBJ2-3	.	CASSELEGSTDTQYF	TGTGCCAGCAGCGAATTAGAGGGCAGCACAGATACGCAGTATTTT
.	TRBV2	TRBJ2-6	.	CASSAGEGRPGANVLTF	TGTGCCAGCAGTGCCGGCGAGGGCCGGCCTGGGGCCAACGTCCTGACTTTC
.	TRBV20-1	TRBJ1-2	few	CSARLNNYGYTF	TGCAGTGCTAGACTCAATAACTATGGCTACACCTTC
.	TRBV12-3/TRBV12-4	TRBJ2-7	.	CASSPGPPDEQYF	TGTGCCAGCAGTCCGGGACCCCCGGACGAGCAGTACTTC
TRBD2	TRBV20-1	TRBJ2-2	.	CSARDPRLAGGSNTGELFF	TGCAGTGCTAGAGATCCAAGACTAGCGGGAGGCTCGAACACCGGGGAGCTGTTTTTT
.	TRBV29-1	TRBJ2-5	few	CSVEGRMYQETQYF	TGCAGCGTTGAAGGACGCATGTACCAAGAGACCCAGTACTTC
.	TRBV24-1	TRBJ2-1	many	CATMGAGEQFF	TGTGCCACCATGGGGGCCGGTGAGCAGTTCTTC
.	TRBV7-2	TRBJ2-2	.	CASSLSRAGELFF	TGTGCCAGCAGCTTATCGAGGGCCGGGGAGCTGTTTTTT
.	TRBV28	TRBJ2-3	few	CASSNGGSSTDTQYF	TGTGCCAGCAGTAACGGCGGGTCTAGCACAGATACGCAGTATTTT
.	TRBV30	TRBJ1-2	few	CAWSDGRARYGYTF	TGTGCCTGGAGTGATGGTCGGGCGCGCTATGGCTACACCTTC
.	TRBV6-5	TRBJ2-5	few	CASSDTGETQYF	TGTGCCAGCTCGGACACGGGGGAGACCCAGTACTTC
.	TRBV6-6	TRBJ2-2	few	CASRKIPSVTNTGELFF	TGTGCCAGCAGGAAAATCCCTAGCGTTACGAACACCGGGGAGCTGTTTTTT
.	TRBV3-1	TRBJ2-3	few	CASSGESDTQYF	TGTGCCAGCAGCGGAGAGTCAGATACGCAGTATTTT
.	TRBV10-3	TRBJ1-1	.	CAISGGGRDTEAFF	TGTGCCATCAGTGGGGGGGGGAGGGACACTGAAGCTTTCTTT
.	TRBV6-6	TRBJ1-1	.	CASSYSTRGQWNTEAFF	TGTGCCAGCAGTTACTCGACAAGAGGACAATGGAACACTGAAGCTTTCTTT